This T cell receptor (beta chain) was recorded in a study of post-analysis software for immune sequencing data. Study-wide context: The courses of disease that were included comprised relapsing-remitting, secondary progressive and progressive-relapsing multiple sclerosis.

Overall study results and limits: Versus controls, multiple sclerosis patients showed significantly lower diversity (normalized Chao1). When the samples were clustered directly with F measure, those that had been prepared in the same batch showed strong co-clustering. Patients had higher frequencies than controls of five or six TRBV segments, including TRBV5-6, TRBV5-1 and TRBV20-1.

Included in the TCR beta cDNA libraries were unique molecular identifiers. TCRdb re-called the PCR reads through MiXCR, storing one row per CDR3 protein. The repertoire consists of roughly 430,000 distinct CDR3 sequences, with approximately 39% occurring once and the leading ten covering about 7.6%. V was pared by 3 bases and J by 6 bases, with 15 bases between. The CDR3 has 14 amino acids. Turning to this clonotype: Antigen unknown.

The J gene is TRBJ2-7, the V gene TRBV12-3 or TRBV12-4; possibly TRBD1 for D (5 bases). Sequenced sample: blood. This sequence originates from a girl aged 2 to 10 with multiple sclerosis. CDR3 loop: CASSFLRGRTEQYF. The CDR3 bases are TGTGCCAGCAGTTTTTTAAGGGGTCGGACCGAGCAGTACTTC.